A single sample gave rise to the 5 T cell receptor beta chains below, sequenced in a study of T cell changes during pregnancy in multiple sclerosis. Using immunoSEQ multiplex PCR, the repertoire was profiled, and TCRdb retains in-frame clones only, with some absent. The sample carries approximately 46,000 clones, roughly nine tenths recorded once. Material: CD4+ T cells from peripheral blood mononuclear cells, obtained after pregnancy. These receptors were collected from a female donor with multiple sclerosis, enrolled in a pregnancy study.

This rearrangement joins TRBV25-1 to TRBJ2-6; no clear D. Trimming stripped 3 bases from V and 2 bases from J, with 8 bases between. The germline V gene has CDR1 MGHDK and CDR2 SYGVNS. The CDR3 runs 15 residues. CDR3 amino acids: CASSERLTGANVLTF. The CDR3 DNA reads as TGTGCCAGCAGTGAGAGGCTAACTGGGGCCAACGTCCTGACTTTC.

The chain uses TRBV4-1 and TRBJ1-2, with unresolved D. Trimming cost V 1 base and J 14 bases, with 17 bases left between them. The CDR3 is made up of 13 amino acids. From germline, CDR1 is MGHRA and CDR2 YSYEKL. The CDR3 coding sequence is TGCGCCAGCAGCCAAGTTCCAGCCTCTCCCAGGACCTTC. Its translation is CASSQVPASPRTF.

CDR3 nucleotide sequence: TGCGCCAGCAGCAAGGGACTAGCGGGACCAGATACGCAGTATTTT. It codes for CASSKGLAGPDTQYF. This chain links TRBV5-1 with TRBJ2-3; TRBD2 matches at 13 bases. V trimming: 4 bases; J trimming: 4 bases; junction bases outside the gene matches: 3. The germline V gene has CDR1 SGHRS and CDR2 YFSETQ. There are 15 residues in the CDR3.

This rearrangement joins TRBV10-2 to TRBJ1-1; D not resolved. This CDR3 has 12 amino acids. V lost 7 bases and J 3 bases, leaving 9 bases between the germline ends. CDR1 is WSHSY and CDR2 is SAAADI in the germline V gene. Written as DNA, the CDR3 is TGCGCCAGCACCCGGGGAGACACTGAAGCTTTCTTT. This gives the protein CASTRGDTEAFF.

V usage is TRBV7-8 and J usage is TRBJ2-6; 11 bases align to TRBD2. With V trimmed by 10 bases and J by 0 bases, 5 bases remained unmatched. From germline, CDR1 is SGHVS and CDR2 FQNEAQ. This CDR3 contains 16 residues. CDR3 bases: TGTGCCACTTCGACTAGCGGGGCCTCTGGGGCCAACGTCCTGACTTTC. Translating it yields CATSTSGASGANVLTF.